Shown below are 14 T cell receptor beta chains from a single sample sequenced in a study of T cells after yellow fever vaccination. MiXCR was run by TCRdb on the 5' RACE reads, yielding one entry per CDR3 protein. This table holds a few hundred thousand distinct CDR3 sequences, roughly 4.3% found once. The starting material was PBMCs, obtained 5 days after the yellow fever booster vaccination. Receptor source: a young man who received the YFV17D yellow fever vaccine.

Here the CDR3 reads CASSSTPYEQYF. CDR3 nucleotides: TGTGCCAGCAGTTCAACCCCGTACGAGCAGTACTTC. This chain joins TRBV12-3 or TRBV12-4 and TRBJ2-7; D call uncertain. There are 12 residues in the CDR3. V was pared by 4 bases and J by 4 bases, with 8 bases between.

This clonotype was seen only a few times. The chain links TRBV19 to TRBJ1-1; 7 bases match TRBD1. V shed 7 bases and J 1 base; nucleotides not matched to a gene: 9. This CDR3 has 15 residues. CDR1 is LNHDA and CDR2 is SQIVND in the germline V gene (reference sequence). CDR3 nucleotide sequence: TGTGCCAGTACCCATCGACAGGGTAAGAACACTGAAGCTTTCTTT. Its protein is CASTHRQGKNTEAFF.

This sequence joins TRBV18 and TRBJ2-3; D may be TRBD1 (6 bases). The germline V gene encodes CDR1 KGHSH and CDR2 LQKENI. The V gene lost 4 bases and the J gene lost 2 bases, with 16 bases spanning the gap. This CDR3 region has 16 residues. The CDR3 nucleotides read TGTGCCAGCTCACTCGCCTGGCAGGGGTCCACAGATACGCAGTATTTT. Translation: CASSLAWQGSTDTQYF.

The genes are TRBV5-1 and TRBJ1-1; the D gene is possibly TRBD1 (5 bases). The V end lost 4 bases, the J end lost 4 bases, and 14 bases lay between the germline ends. Germline V gene sequence: CDR1 SGHRS, CDR2 YFSETQ. The CDR3 is 14 amino acids. This CDR3 is CASSRLDSITEAFF. CDR3 in DNA: TGCGCCAGCAGCCGACTCGACAGCATCACTGAAGCTTTCTTT.

This chain joins TRBV10-1 and TRBJ2-2; 9 bases are a match to TRBD2. This CDR3 is 14 amino acids long. Germline CDR1 and CDR2: WNHNN and SYGVQD (reference sequence). V lost 8 bases to trimming and J lost 4 bases; unmatched junction nucleotides: 5. The CDR3 protein is CASSAGGSTGELFF. The DNA of the CDR3 is TGCGCCAGCTCCGCGGGGGGGAGCACCGGGGAGCTGTTTTTT.

The chain couples TRBV18 to TRBJ2-7; possibly TRBD2 for D (6 bases). Looked up from germline, CDR1 is KGHSH and CDR2 is LQKENI. The CDR3 length is 15 residues. Deletions cut 0 bases from V and 3 bases from J, with 12 bases between. In nucleotides, the CDR3 is TGTGCCAGCTCACCACCGGGCGGGGTGGGCTACGAGCAGTACTTC. Translating gives CASSPPGGVGYEQYF.

This chain joins TRBV6-1 and TRBJ2-3; 11 positions match TRBD2. CDR1 and CDR2 (germline): MNHNS, SASEGT. CDR3 size: 18 residues. V gave up 5 bases and J gave up 3 bases; unmatched junction bases: 13. Written as DNA, the CDR3 is TGTGCCAGCAGTCCCCGGGGCCTAGCGGGGGGAAAAACAGATACGCAGTATTTT. Amino acids: CASSPRGLAGGKTDTQYF.

This clonotype occurred a few times. J is TRBJ2-1 and V is TRBV4-1, with TRBD2 matching over 7 bases. The germline CDR1 and CDR2 sequences are MGHRA and YSYEKL. This CDR3 has 16 amino acids. After removal of 0 bases from V and 0 bases from J, the junction contained 2 bases not matched to a gene. The CDR3 DNA follows: TGCGCCAGCAGCCAAGATTGGGGGGGCTCCTACAATGAGCAGTTCTTC. Amino acid sequence: CASSQDWGGSYNEQFF.

In this sample, this clonotype turned up a few times. This chain uses TRBV7-9 with TRBJ1-5; D is ambiguous. Germline V gene data show CDR1 as SEHNR and CDR2 as FQNEAQ (reference sequence). This CDR3 is 13 amino acids long. Trimming removed 4 bases from V and 6 bases from J, with 10 bases in between. CDR3 coding DNA: TGTGCCAGCAGCTCAAGGAGTGGTCAGCCCCAGCATTTT. Its protein product is CASSSRSGQPQHF.

The sample holds many counts of this clonotype. The CDR3 here is CASSLVGEGTEAFF. CDR3 DNA: TGCGCCAGCAGCTTGGTTGGGGAGGGAACTGAAGCTTTCTTT. The J gene is TRBJ1-1, the V gene TRBV5-1; D gene unclear. V lost 0 bases to trimming and J lost 5 bases, with 11 bases between them. The CDR3 sequence is 14 residues long. Germline V gene sequence: CDR1 SGHRS, CDR2 YFSETQ.

There are many counts of this clonotype. The chain has TRBV5-6 and TRBJ1-1, with TRBD1 matching 7 bases. The CDR3 sequence is 14 residues long. Germline V gene lookup returns CDR1 SGHDT and CDR2 YYEEEE. After removal of 4 bases from V and 2 bases from J, the junction contained 5 bases not matched to a gene. CDR3 protein: CASSIGDRNTEAFF. The CDR3 DNA is TGTGCCAGCAGCATAGGGGACAGAAACACTGAAGCTTTCTTT.

Ten or more counts support this clonotype. The chain recombines TRBV5-1 with TRBJ2-5; possibly TRBD2 for D (5 bases). The length of the CDR3 is 13 residues. CDR1 SGHRS and CDR2 YFSETQ come from the germline V gene. The V end lost 5 bases, the J end lost 5 bases, and 13 bases lay between the germline ends. CDR3 sequence: CASSSISGETQYF. CDR3 nucleotides: TGCGCCAGCAGTTCAATCTCGGGGGAGACCCAGTACTTC.

The chain carries TRBV7-2 and TRBJ1-2; a possible D gene is TRBD1 (5 bases). This CDR3 is 12 amino acids long. V lost 5 bases and J 7 bases, leaving 11 bases between the germline ends. Looked up from germline, CDR1 is SGHTA and CDR2 is FQGNSA. CDR3 amino acids: CASSPGLSGYTF. The CDR3 DNA sequence: TGTGCCAGCAGCCCAGGGCTCAGTGGCTACACCTTC. Full variable domain (rest looked up from reference TRBV7-2 and TRBJ1-2): GAGVSQSPSNKVTEKGKDVELRCDPISGHTALYWYRQSLGQGLEFLIYFQGNSAPDKSGLPSDRFSAERTGGSVSTLTIQRTQQEDSAVYLCASSPGLSGYTFGSGTRLTVV.

This clonotype was counted between two and nine times. The chain links TRBV15 to TRBJ1-2, with a possible D match to TRBD1 (6 bases). Germline V gene lookup returns CDR1 LNHNV and CDR2 YYDKDF (reference sequence). Deletions cut 0 bases from V and 3 bases from J, with 8 bases between. CDR3 length: 14 residues. The CDR3 protein is CATSREAGDYGYTF. The DNA of the CDR3 is TGTGCCACCAGCAGAGAAGCAGGGGACTATGGCTACACCTTC.